The 14 T cell receptor beta chains below were found in one sample sequenced in a study of long-term antiretroviral therapy in people with HIV. Survey-level resolution applied to immunoSEQ assay v3.0. Assay: immunoSEQ multiplex PCR; the TCRdb copy retains only in-frame clones and omits some. The sample contains under 20,000 clones, roughly 90% of which appear only once. The sequencing used unsorted PBMCs, collected 0.3 years after starting antiretroviral therapy. The receptors here all came from a man in his sixties with HIV.

The gene calls are TRBV6-1 and TRBJ1-2; TRBD1 matches 8 bases. The CDR3 totals 15 residues. With 6 bases clipped from V and 8 bases from J, the junction kept 14 bases outside the gene matches. Per germline, CDR1 MNHNS and CDR2 SASEGT. CDR3 nucleotide sequence: TGTGCCAGCAGCCCTTTACCCGGACAGGGACGAGGCTACACCTTC. It specifies CASSPLPGQGRGYTF.

The CDR3 loop reads CASSVTGQLAEAFF. CDR3 DNA: TGTGCCAGCAGCGTGACCGGACAGTTGGCTGAAGCTTTCTTT. V and J are TRBV5-5 and TRBJ1-1, with D maybe TRBD1 (6 bases). The CDR3 consists of 14 residues. The germline V gene encodes CDR1 SGHKS and CDR2 YYEKEE (reference sequence). With 4 bases removed from V and 6 bases from J, the gap between germline ends came to 16 bases.

This clone was seen only a few times. The DNA of the CDR3 is TGTGCCAGCAGCCCGACAGAGGAGGCCTACGAGCAGTACTTC. It specifies CASSPTEEAYEQYF. The chain combines TRBV9 with TRBJ2-7; D might be TRBD1 or TRBD2, each matching 5 bases. There are 14 residues in the CDR3. The germline gives CDR1 SGDLS, CDR2 YYNGEE. The V and J ends lost 4 bases and 2 bases respectively, with 13 bases between them.

In nucleotides, the CDR3 is TGTGCCACCTCCAGGGGGGCTAATGAAAAACTGTTTTTT. It specifies CATSRGANEKLFF. The J gene is TRBJ1-4, the V gene TRBV19; 7 nucleotides line up with TRBD1. V shed 10 bases, J shed 3 bases, and the junction held 5 bases outside the gene matches. The CDR3 is 13 amino acids. Germline assignment: CDR1 LNHDA and CDR2 SQIVND (reference sequence).

V gene TRBV11-2 combines with J gene TRBJ1-2; D gene ambiguous. The germline V gene has CDR1 SGHAT and CDR2 FQNNGV. The CDR3 extends over 13 amino acids. V was cut by 8 bases and J by 8 bases, with 18 bases left in between. The CDR3 sequence: CASGSVSRGGYTF. CDR3 nucleotide sequence: TGTGCCAGCGGGTCTGTCAGCAGAGGAGGCTACACCTTC.

The chain is built from TRBV9 and TRBJ2-1; 10 positions match TRBD2. CDR3 length equals 16 residues. The V gene's germline CDR1 is SGDLS and CDR2 YYNGEE. V lost 2 bases to trimming and J lost 5 bases; unmatched junction nucleotides: 7. This CDR3 is CASSVVAGGLNNEQFF. CDR3 DNA: TGTGCCAGCAGCGTCGTAGCGGGAGGACTAAACAATGAGCAGTTCTTC. The full variable domain, in which reference TRBV9 and TRBJ2-1 provide the parts outside the CDR3, is DSGVTQTPKHLITATGQRVTLRCSPRSGDLSVYWYQQSLDQGLQFLIQYYNGEERAKGNILERFSAQQFPDLHSELNLSSLELGDSALYFCASSVVAGGLNNEQFFGPGTRLTVL.

CDR3 region: CASSLALKGLGVYNEQFF. DNA for the CDR3: TGTGCCAGCAGCTTGGCCCTTAAGGGGTTAGGGGTCTACAATGAGCAGTTCTTC. V and J are TRBV5-4 and TRBJ2-1, with D possibly TRBD1 on 5 matching bases. V lost 0 bases and J lost 3, with 19 bases in between. The length of the CDR3 is 18 residues. Germline V gives CDR1 SGHNT, CDR2 YYREEE (reference sequence).

The chain links TRBV7-9 to TRBJ2-2; possible D gene TRBD2, 7 bases. This CDR3 region has 16 residues. Trimming took 1 base from V and 7 from J, leaving 16 bases between them. Germline CDR1 reads SEHNR; CDR2 reads FQNEAQ (reference sequence). In nucleotides, the CDR3 is TGTGCCAGCAGCTTAGGGACGGGGGGCCACCTCGGGGAGCTGTTTTTT. It is translated as CASSLGTGGHLGELFF.

The chain combines TRBV7-2 with TRBJ2-3; 8 bases map to TRBD2. The CDR3 sequence is 15 residues long. With V trimmed by 1 base and J by 2 bases, 2 bases remained unmatched. Germline V lookup: CDR1 SGHTA, CDR2 FQGNSA. The DNA for the CDR3 is TGTGCCAGCAGCTTAGAGCGGGGGTTCACAGATACGCAGTATTTT. This encodes CASSLERGFTDTQYF.

The rearrangement uses TRBV6-1 and TRBJ2-1; 9 bases match TRBD1. Unmatched junction bases numbered 10, after V lost 6 bases and J lost 7 bases. CDR1 and CDR2 (germline): MNHNS, SASEGT. The CDR3 length is 15 residues. DNA for the CDR3: TGTGCCAGCAGCGGGGGGTGGGACAGGGTAAATGAGCAGTTCTTC. It translates to CASSGGWDRVNEQFF.

The rearrangement uses TRBV10-3 and TRBJ2-7, with a tentative D call TRBD2 (7 bases). The CDR3 runs to 14 residues. V gave up 3 bases and J gave up 7 bases, with 16 bases separating them. Germline assignment: CDR1 ENHRY and CDR2 SYGVKD. In DNA form, the CDR3 reads TGTGCCATCAGTGACCGGGGGGCAGTAGGGGAGCAGTACTTC. Translation: CAISDRGAVGEQYF.

The CDR3 region is CASSFRRGAYEQYF. DNA for the CDR3: TGCGCCAGCAGCTTCCGGCGGGGTGCCTACGAGCAGTACTTC. V usage is TRBV5-1 and J usage is TRBJ2-7, with a tentative D call TRBD2 (6 bases). Looked up from germline, CDR1 is SGHRS and CDR2 is YFSETQ. The CDR3 contains 14 residues. Trimming pared 2 bases from V and 2 bases from J, leaving 11 bases between. The variable domain in full, with the rest retrieved from reference TRBV5-1 and TRBJ2-7, is KAGVTQTPRYLIKTRGQQVTLSCSPISGHRSVSWYQQTPGQGLQFLFEYFSETQRNKGNFPGRFSGRQFSNSRSEMNVSTLELGDSALYLCASSFRRGAYEQYFGPGTRLTVT.

This sequence joins TRBV11-2 and TRBJ1-5; no clear D. The CDR3 length is 14 residues. CDR1 and CDR2 from the germline V gene are SGHAT and FQNNGV. The V and J ends lost 0 bases and 5 bases respectively, with 8 bases between them. The CDR3 nucleotides read TGTGCCAGCAGCTTAGAACGGGATCATCAGCCCCAGCATTTT. This codes for CASSLERDHQPQHF. The complete variable domain, with remaining parts taken from reference TRBV11-2 and TRBJ1-5, reads EAGVAQSPRYKIIEKRQSVAFWCNPISGHATLYWYQQILGQGPKLLIQFQNNGVVDDSQLPKDRFSAERLKGVDSTLKIQPAKLEDSAVYLCASSLERDHQPQHFGDGTRLSIL.

This chain connects TRBV7-9 to TRBJ2-2; 7 bases match TRBD2. CDR1 SEHNR and CDR2 FQNEAQ come from the germline V gene (reference sequence). The V and J ends lost 3 bases and 5 bases, in that order; junction bases with no gene match: 6. The CDR3 spans 15 residues. This CDR3 is CASSLVGGITGELFF. CDR3 coding DNA: TGTGCCAGCAGCTTGGTCGGGGGGATAACCGGGGAGCTGTTTTTT.